This T cell receptor beta chain was documented in a study of T cell repertoires in cytomegalovirus infection. This CDR3 spans 17 amino acids. Germline CDR1 SEHNR, CDR2 FQNEAQ (reference sequence). V lost 2 bases to trimming and J lost 0 bases; unmatched junction nucleotides: 5. One entry per CDR3 protein results from TCRdb running MiXCR on the reads. The sample lists more than 150,000 distinct CDR3 sequences, about 21% seen once, with around 2.7% in the top ten. This receptor was identified in a human donor in good health (CMV status not recorded). Some clones in this sample may be carry-over from other donors' samples. V and J are TRBV7-9 and TRBJ2-1, with 9 bases lining up with TRBD2. Input material: PBMCs. The CDR3 is CASSLRAGGSSYNEQFF. The CDR3 coding sequence is TGTGCCAGCAGCTTAAGAGCGGGGGGTAGCTCCTACAATGAGCAGTTCTTC.